This T cell receptor (beta chain) was documented in a study of blood T cell repertoires in COVID-19. About the study: Spain, Italy and the United States supplied samples that represented acute and convalescent COVID-19.

How the authors handled the data: For nucleated cells, counts were estimated from reference gene primer amplification. Assay: immunoSEQ multiplex PCR; the TCRdb copy retains only in-frame clones and omits some. D and trimming come from the DNA, and the V and J calls and clone size come from that table. This table holds under 250,000 clones, roughly 82% found once. Per the germline V gene, CDR1 is LGHDT and CDR2 is YNNKEL (reference sequence). CDR3 size: 17 residues. J gave up 6 bases and V 1 base, and 9 bases lay outside the gene matches. The rearrangement uses TRBV3-1 (or the pseudogene TRBV3-2) and TRBJ2-4; 10 nucleotides agree with TRBD2. This TCR came from a middle-aged woman with acute or convalescent COVID-19. Sample: peripheral blood. The CDR3 DNA reads as TGTGCCAGCAGCCAAGGCGGGGCTAGCGGGAGAAGAAACATTCAGTACTTC. Its translation: CASSQGGASGRRNIQYF.